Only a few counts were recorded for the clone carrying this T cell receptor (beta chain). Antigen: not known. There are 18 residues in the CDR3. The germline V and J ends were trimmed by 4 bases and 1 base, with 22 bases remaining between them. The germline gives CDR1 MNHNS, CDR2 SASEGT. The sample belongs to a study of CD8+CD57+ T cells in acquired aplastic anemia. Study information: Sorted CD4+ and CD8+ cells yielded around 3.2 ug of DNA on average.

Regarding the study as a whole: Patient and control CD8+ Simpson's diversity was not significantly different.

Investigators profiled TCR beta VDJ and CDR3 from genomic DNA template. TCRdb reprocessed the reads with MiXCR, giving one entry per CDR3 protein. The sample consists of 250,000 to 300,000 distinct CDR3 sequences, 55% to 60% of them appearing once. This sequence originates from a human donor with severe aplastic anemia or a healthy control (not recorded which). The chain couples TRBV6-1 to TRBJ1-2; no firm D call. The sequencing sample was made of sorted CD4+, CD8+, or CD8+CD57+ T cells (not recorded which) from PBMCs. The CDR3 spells CASSGPRKRRGGNYGYTF. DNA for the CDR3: TGTGCCAGCAGTGGGCCCCGGAAGCGTCGAGGTGGTAACTATGGCTACACCTTC.